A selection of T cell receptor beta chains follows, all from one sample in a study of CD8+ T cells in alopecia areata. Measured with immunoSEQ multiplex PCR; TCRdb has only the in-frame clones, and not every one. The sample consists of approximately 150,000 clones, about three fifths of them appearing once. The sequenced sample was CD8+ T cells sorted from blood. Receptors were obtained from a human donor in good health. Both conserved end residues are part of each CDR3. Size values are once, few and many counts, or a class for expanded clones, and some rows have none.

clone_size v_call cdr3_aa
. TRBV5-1 CASRQGLNTGELFF
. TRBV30 CACRGGGFHSGANVLTF
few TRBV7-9 CASSSRDSRNEQFF
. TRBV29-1 CSVTGGWNTEAFF
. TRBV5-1 CASSWRLGGYEQYF
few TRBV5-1 CASSLLGGGPYEQYF
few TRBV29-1 CSVELGLAGFSYEQYF
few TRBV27 CASSPIGGTQYF
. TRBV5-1 CASCDPLDSFYGYTF
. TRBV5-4 CASSLDPGADEQYF
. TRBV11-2 CASSLTEAFF
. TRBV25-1 CASSETGAVHEQFF
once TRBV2 CASTGDAEAFF
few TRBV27 CASSAGQGLKNIQYF
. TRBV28 CASRSPDGGNYGYTF
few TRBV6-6 CASSQMYEQYF
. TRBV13 CASSDRDRTSGANVLTF
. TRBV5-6 CARLSESPNSPLHF
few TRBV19 CASRVGSEDNQPQHF
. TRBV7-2 CASSEPGAEKLFF
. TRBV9 CASSVGGAGSYEQFF
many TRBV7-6 CASSFLDAQADTQYF
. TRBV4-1 CASSQALGGSYEQYF
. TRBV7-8 CASSPWTERETQYF
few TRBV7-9 CASSLAGTAGNTIYF
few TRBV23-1 CASSHWGALNIQYF
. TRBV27 CASSQTSASSYNEQFF
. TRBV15 CATSWAYQETQYF
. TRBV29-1 CSVEGTTGDTQYF
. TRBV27 CASSGLVATDTQYF
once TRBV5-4 CASSAGYEQYF
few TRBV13 CASSPPLGQRTLVGEQFF
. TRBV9 CASSQADRSEQYF
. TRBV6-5 CASLAGSTDTQYF
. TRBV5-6 CASSLAGYSLILGYTF
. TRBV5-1 CASSFTGLNTEAFF
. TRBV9 CASSKRGESGYTF
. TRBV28 CACSGEGTVEQYF
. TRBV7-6 CASSLGGAGVRGNEQFF
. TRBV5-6 CASSSGWTEAFF
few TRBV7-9 CASSLAGKETQYF
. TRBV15 CATSRVGGGWTEAFF
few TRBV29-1 CSVEGRGGYTF
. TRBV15 CATSSSGTGTDTQYF
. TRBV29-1 CSVRVMDTYEQYF
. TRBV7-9 CASSRTTGRPPHEQFF
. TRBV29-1 CSVDWARKNTEAFF
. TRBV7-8 CASSRAGPETQYF
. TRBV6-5 CASSYSQRGVYNEQFF
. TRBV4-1 CASSLGQGASYEQYF